These 12 T cell receptor beta chains originate from one sample sequenced in a study of regulatory T cells in long-lasting Graves disease (dated by TCRdb to the early 2020s). What the time point label conveys for this sample: persistent/refractory GD, antithyroid drugs over 5 years with positive TRAb. For both TCR sequencing and RNA sequencing, RNA was extracted from PBMCs using TRIzol. Library construction relied on multiplex PCR. Sequencing relied on an Illumina HiSeq 4000. iRepertoire HTBI primers and Arm-PCR amplification of CDR3 regions were used to construct TCR beta libraries. TCRdb applied fastp at Q25 and MiXCR to the public reads, then kept only in-frame beta chains. Every CDR3 protein is listed once, alongside the most common genes and DNA of its rows. The sample table lists 400,000 to 500,000 distinct CDR3 sequences, 21% of them with a count of one. The ten top clones hold 13% to 15% of the sample.

The material was peripheral blood mononuclear cells (PBMCs), obtained when the disease was refractory, from a patient treated with antithyroid drugs. Receptors originate from a female donor with Graves disease.

There are a few counts of this clonotype. The V gene is TRBV9, the J gene TRBJ1-1; 7 nucleotides line up with TRBD1. V lost 0 bases and J lost 1; bases outside the gene matches: 6. The germline CDR1 and CDR2 sequences are SGDLS and YYNGEE. CDR3 length: 16 residues. CDR3 coding DNA: TGTGCCAGCAGCGTAGCAGGGGGGTCGGGGAACACTGAAGCTTTCTTT. Protein product: CASSVAGGSGNTEAFF.

The chain uses TRBV19 and TRBJ2-6, with unresolved D. This CDR3 has 14 amino acids. Deletions cut 6 bases from V and 0 bases from J, with 6 bases between. Germline V gene data show CDR1 as LNHDA and CDR2 as SQIVND (reference sequence). CDR3 in amino acids: CASRQYSGANVLTF. Written as DNA, the CDR3 is TGTGCCAGTAGACAGTACTCTGGGGCCAACGTCCTGACTTTC.

This clonotype was seen ten or more times. The chain is built from TRBV6-1 and TRBJ2-2; no clear D gene. The CDR3 contains 14 residues. CDR1 and CDR2 (germline): MNHNS, SASEGT. Trimming cost V 11 bases and J 2 bases, with 15 bases left between them. Here the CDR3 reads CAERSNTNTGELFF. The CDR3 DNA reads as TGTGCCGAGAGATCCAACACTAACACCGGGGAGCTGTTTTTT.

Concerning this clonotype: A much larger clone differs by one base, so this may be a read error. The V call is TRBV30, the J call TRBJ1-1; D unclear. Germline V gene lookup returns CDR1 GTSNPN and CDR2 SVGIG (reference sequence). CDR3 length: 13 residues. CDR3 DNA: TGTGCCAGGAGTGTTTTAGTTAACACTGAAGCTTTCTTT. This codes for CARSVLVNTEAFF.

About this clonotype itself: At one of its ends the junction is not consistent with the germline gene, which may arise from a read error. This chain uses TRBV16 with TRBJ1-1; a possible D gene is TRBD1 (5 bases). This CDR3 comprises 13 residues. From germline, CDR1 is KGHSY and CDR2 FQNENV. The CDR3 bases are TGTGTCAGCAGCCAAGGGGAGGGTACTGAAGCTTTCTTT. Its translation: CVSSQGEGTEAFF.

This clonotype was recorded many times. The chain employs TRBV28 and TRBJ2-5; 7 bases are a match to TRBD2. Trimming removed 0 bases from V and 3 bases from J; junction bases left unmatched: 4. Germline V CDR1 and CDR2: MDHEN, SYDVKM. The CDR3 contains 15 residues. The CDR3 sequence: CASSLWGGSKETQYF. CDR3 DNA: TGTGCCAGCAGTTTATGGGGCGGGAGTAAAGAGACCCAGTACTTC.

Many counts were recorded for this clonotype. The chain couples TRBV10-3 to TRBJ2-7; TRBD2 matches at 12 bases. The ends lost 6 bases at V and 2 bases at J; junction bases unmatched: 2. This CDR3 is 14 amino acids long. Germline values: CDR1 ENHRY, CDR2 SYGVKD. The CDR3 reads CAIRRTSGTYEQYF. CDR3 nucleotides: TGTGCCATCAGGAGGACTAGCGGGACCTACGAGCAGTACTTC.

The V call is TRBV20-1, the J call TRBJ2-3; 8 bases match TRBD2. Trimming took 1 base from V and 5 from J; bases not matched to a gene: 11. This CDR3 comprises 16 residues. Germline CDR1 and CDR2: DFQATT and SNEGSKA (reference sequence). CDR3 sequence (DNA): TGCAGTGCTAGAGCGTCGAGCGCGGGAGGAAGAGATACGCAGTATTTT. This codes for CSARASSAGGRDTQYF.

This clonotype turned up a few times. This chain links TRBV12-3 or TRBV12-4 with TRBJ1-1; D ambiguous. With 6 bases removed from V and 6 bases from J, the gap between germline ends came to 14 bases. The CDR3 has 13 amino acids. CDR3 DNA: TGTGCCAGCAGGTCCCGACTCCAAGCTGAAGCTTTCTTT. It yields the protein CASRSRLQAEAFF.

This clonotype was seen more than once but under ten times. The chain recombines TRBV6-1 with TRBJ2-7; D unresolved. Germline V gene lookup returns CDR1 MNHNS and CDR2 SASEGT. V was cut by 5 bases and J by 3 bases, with 8 bases left in between. The CDR3 sequence is 12 residues long. The CDR3 here is CASSPNFYEQYF. In nucleotides, the CDR3 is TGTGCCAGCAGTCCAAATTTCTACGAGCAGTACTTC.

The chain uses TRBV19 and TRBJ1-1, with a weak D call TRBD1 (5 bases). With 6 bases removed from V and 4 bases from J, the gap between germline ends came to 15 bases. The length of the CDR3 is 14 residues. Germline loops: CDR1 LNHDA, CDR2 SQIVND (reference sequence). This CDR3 is CASRGGVGGTEAFF. CDR3 nucleotides: TGTGCCAGTAGGGGTGGAGTCGGGGGCACTGAAGCTTTCTTT.

This clonotype appeared many times. The rearrangement links TRBV7-9 to TRBJ2-7; the match to TRBD2 covers 9 bases. CDR3 length: 16 residues. The ends lost 0 bases at V and 5 bases at J; junction bases unmatched: 8. CDR1 and CDR2 from the germline V gene are SEHNR and FQNEAQ (reference sequence). In DNA form, the CDR3 reads TGTGCCAGCAGCTTAGCGTGGAGCGGGAGGTCCCACGAGCAGTACTTC. It encodes CASSLAWSGRSHEQYF.